This TCR beta chain was identified in a study of beta chain features in type 1 diabetes. A remark on this clone: The antigen is undetermined.

The investigators reverse transcribed all of the isolated RNA, so they sequenced expressed TCRB transcripts. Profiled with immunoSEQ multiplex PCR; TCRdb holds only in-frame clones, not every one. The sample includes 250,000 to 300,000 clones, about 23% seen only once; the top ten take more than 0.009%. Study findings and constraints: In every one of the four CD4+ subsets, TCRB CDR3s were moderately but significantly shorter in Type 1 diabetes patients. Overrepresentation of cells with high TCR expression could result from cDNA sequencing.

CDR1 is SEHNR and CDR2 is FQNEAQ in the germline V gene (reference sequence). V was clipped by 2 bases and J by 2 bases, with 10 bases between them. The CDR3 has 14 amino acids. The sequence was obtained from a woman aged 25 to 39 with type 1 diabetes. This chain joins TRBV7-9 and TRBJ2-7; D is unresolved. Material for sequencing was naive CD4+ T cells from blood. For the CDR3, the DNA is TGTGCCAGCAGCTTATGGAGTTCTACCTACGAGCAGTACTTC. Translated: CASSLWSSTYEQYF.